Sequencing of this T cell receptor beta chain was carried out in a study of control samples from healthy donors and cancer patients. The CDR3 is 13 residues long. Germline lookup yields CDR1 KGHDR and CDR2 SFDVKD. Between the trimmed V and J ends, which lost 5 bases and 11 bases, there was a span of 15 bases. Generated by immunoSEQ multiplex PCR, the TCRdb table keeps only in-frame clones and is missing some. Among around 200,000 clones, over 90% were seen once, and the ten largest hold about 1.4%. Sequences were obtained from blood. The receptor comes from a man between 50 and 59 years old in good health. The J gene is TRBJ1-5, the V gene TRBV24-1; unclear D gene. The DNA for the CDR3 is TGTGCCACCAGTGCATTCAAAGGCGAGACCCAGCATTTT. Translation gives CATSAFKGETQHF.